Presented here are 15 T cell receptor beta chains from one specimen sequenced in a study of T cells expressing NK-cell markers. TCRdb re-called the 5' RACE reads and gives one entry per CDR3 protein, without DNA. This repertoire includes hundreds of thousands of distinct CDR3 sequences. Specimen: blood T cells: a sorted CD56 or NKG2C T cell subset, CD4+ or CD8+ T cells, or bulk PBMC T cells (not recorded which). The source is a woman between 18 and 69 years old in good health.

The chain joins TRBV7-2 to TRBJ2-5; TCRdb proposes TRBD1, but this gene call is untestable without DNA. This CDR3 is 13 amino acids long. Looked up from germline, CDR1 is SGHTA and CDR2 is FQGNSA. The CDR3 here is CASSFPPQETQYF.

The chain is built from TRBV25-1 and TRBJ1-2; checking the TCRdb D call of TRBD1 is not possible without DNA. The CDR3 is 15 residues long. CDR1 MGHDK and CDR2 SYGVNS come from the germline V gene. Here the CDR3 reads CASSEAGQANYGYTF.

CDR3: CSVGGQGLNEQFF. This sequence joins TRBV29-1 and TRBJ2-1; TCRdb proposes TRBD1, but this gene call is untestable without DNA. The germline V gene has CDR1 SQVTM and CDR2 ANQGSEA. The CDR3 covers 13 residues.

V gene TRBV14 combines with J gene TRBJ2-1. Germline V gene lookup returns CDR1 SGHDN and CDR2 FVKESK. The CDR3 runs to 11 residues. The chain's CDR3 is CASSQGPFQFF.

The J gene is TRBJ2-1, the V gene TRBV5-5; absent DNA, TCRdb's TRBD2 call cannot be checked. Germline V gene sequence: CDR1 SGHKS, CDR2 YYEKEE (reference sequence). This CDR3 spans 16 amino acids. CDR3 protein: CASSLEGLGLYNEQFF.

The rearrangement joins TRBV5-6 to TRBJ2-7; the TCRdb D gene call, TRBD2, has no DNA to confirm it. Germline assignment: CDR1 SGHDT and CDR2 YYEEEE. This CDR3 contains 16 residues. The CDR3 protein is CASSLEGLAGTYEQYF.

V usage is TRBV12-3 or TRBV12-4 and J usage is TRBJ1-2; TCRdb outputs TRBD1, but without DNA this stays unchecked. CDR3 length: 13 residues. The CDR3 here is CASSRGKTGKATF.

The chain links TRBV20-1 to TRBJ2-3; TCRdb's D call of TRBD2 is untestable without DNA. The CDR3 has 12 amino acids. Germline V CDR1 and CDR2: DFQATT, SNEGSKA (reference sequence). CDR3 sequence reads: CSAREGLAAQYF.

This chain links TRBV30 with TRBJ1-1. The CDR3 contains 12 residues. Looked up from germline, CDR1 is GTSNPN and CDR2 is SVGIG (reference sequence). CDR3 sequence reads: CAWSQTATEAFF.

The chain has TRBV5-6 and TRBJ1-2; TCRdb returns TRBD1, unconfirmable since there is no DNA. The CDR3 covers 16 residues. CDR1 SGHDT and CDR2 YYEEEE come from the germline V gene. Here the CDR3 reads CASSRIWTGSNYGYTF.

The rearrangement uses TRBV7-9 and TRBJ2-5; TCRdb lists TRBD2, though no DNA is available to test this call. The germline gives CDR1 SEHNR, CDR2 FQNEAQ (reference sequence). The CDR3 has 15 amino acids. This CDR3 is CASSPGLAGGETQYF.

V is TRBV14 and J is TRBJ2-1; TCRdb indicates TRBD2, and absent DNA this call remains unverified. Per the germline V gene, CDR1 is SGHDN and CDR2 is FVKESK. CDR3 size: 14 residues. The CDR3 here is CASRTSGSGYEQFF.

The V and J genes are TRBV20-1 and TRBJ2-3. The CDR3 totals 12 residues. Germline V gene sequence: CDR1 DFQATT, CDR2 SNEGSKA (reference sequence). CDR3 protein: CSANQNTDTQYF.

The chain has TRBV30 and TRBJ1-1. The CDR3 spans 12 residues. Germline CDR1 is GTSNPN and CDR2 is SVGIG (reference sequence). CDR3 in amino acids: CAWGWQHTEAFF.

The CDR3 loop is CASSSQGYEKLFF. The rearrangement links TRBV13 to TRBJ1-4; TCRdb selects TRBD1, and the lack of DNA leaves this call unchecked. The CDR3 is made up of 13 amino acids. Germline V gene data show CDR1 as PRHDT and CDR2 as FYEKMQ (reference sequence). The whole variable domain, remainder taken from reference TRBV13 and TRBJ1-4, is AAGVIQSPRHLIKEKRETATLKCYPIPRHDTVYWYQQGPGQDPQFLISFYEKMQSDKGSIPDRFSAQQFSDYHSELNMSSLELGDSALYFCASSSQGYEKLFFGSGTQLSVL.